Following are 7 T cell receptor beta chains from one sample sequenced in a study of blood T cells in healthy people across ages. For the second PCR, which ran for about 7 to 11 cycles, a sample-barcoded 5' primer and a J-beta primer mix were used. TCRdb reprocessed the 5' RACE reads via MiXCR and lists one record per CDR3 protein. This sample carries 600,000 or so distinct CDR3 sequences, under 25% of them seen once, and the ten largest clones take roughly 3.9%. The sample consisted of blood. The origin of the receptors is a man aged 70-80 years in good health.

On this clonotype itself: The germline gene is not matched at one end of the junction; a read error may be the cause. The CDR3 protein is CANSQGRSYEQYF. The CDR3 coding sequence is TGTGCCAACAGCCAAGGACGGTCCTACGAGCAGTACTTC. The chain has TRBV3-1 and TRBJ2-7, with D hard to call. Germline CDR1 reads LGHDT; CDR2 reads YNNKEL (reference sequence). The CDR3 sequence is 13 residues long.

There are many counts of this clonotype. The rearrangement uses TRBV5-1 and TRBJ2-5, with 8 bases that match TRBD2. Germline V gene sequence: CDR1 SGHRS, CDR2 YFSETQ. CDR3 length: 15 amino acids. V lost 1 base and J lost 2; bases outside the gene matches: 4. The CDR3 spells CASSLSGGRQETQYF. CDR3 nucleotide sequence: TGCGCCAGCAGCTTGTCGGGAGGGCGTCAAGAGACCCAGTACTTC.

This clonotype came up a few times. The genes are TRBV28 and TRBJ2-3; perhaps TRBD1 as D (5 bases). Between the trimmed V and J ends, which lost 8 bases and 1 base, there was a span of 19 bases. CDR1 MDHEN and CDR2 SYDVKM come from the germline V gene. The CDR3 sequence is 16 residues long. The CDR3 reads CASGSRRVRGTDTQYF. CDR3 nucleotides: TGTGCCAGCGGAAGCCGCAGGGTCCGAGGCACAGATACGCAGTATTTT.

This clonotype was counted only a few times. This chain uses TRBV20-1 with TRBJ2-3; D is unresolved. This CDR3 is built from 14 residues. The germline CDR1 and CDR2 sequences are DFQATT and SNEGSKA (reference sequence). Trimming took off 2 bases at V and 5 bases at J, with 14 bases between the two ends. The CDR3 protein is CSARLWDHGDTQYF. In DNA form, the CDR3 reads TGCAGTGCTAGACTGTGGGATCACGGAGATACGCAGTATTTT.

In its sample, this clonotype was seen a few times. The chain has TRBV4-3 and TRBJ2-5; no clear D gene. Looked up from germline, CDR1 is LGHNA and CDR2 is YSLEER. Trimming cost V 4 bases and J 6 bases, with 12 bases left between them. CDR3 length: 13 residues. For the CDR3, the DNA is TGCGCCAGCAGCCTCGGTAGAAGACAGACCCAGTACTTC. Protein sequence: CASSLGRRQTQYF.

The gene calls are TRBV12-3 or TRBV12-4 and TRBJ2-5; D is ambiguous. CDR3 size: 15 residues. V gave up 6 bases and J gave up 4 bases, with 18 bases separating them. The CDR3 sequence is CASSPSAQGRETQYF. The CDR3 nucleotides are TGTGCCAGCAGCCCCTCGGCTCAAGGGCGAGAGACCCAGTACTTC.

This clonotype was counted only a few times. The V call is TRBV6-1, the J call TRBJ2-2, with 7 bases fitting TRBD2. The CDR3 loop spans 15 amino acids. Germline trimming cut 4 bases from V and 5 bases from J; bases unmatched to any gene: 7. Germline V lookup: CDR1 MNHNS, CDR2 SASEGT. This chain's CDR3 is CASSGSGGLTGELFF. The CDR3 coding sequence is TGTGCCAGCAGTGGATCGGGAGGCCTTACCGGGGAGCTGTTTTTT.